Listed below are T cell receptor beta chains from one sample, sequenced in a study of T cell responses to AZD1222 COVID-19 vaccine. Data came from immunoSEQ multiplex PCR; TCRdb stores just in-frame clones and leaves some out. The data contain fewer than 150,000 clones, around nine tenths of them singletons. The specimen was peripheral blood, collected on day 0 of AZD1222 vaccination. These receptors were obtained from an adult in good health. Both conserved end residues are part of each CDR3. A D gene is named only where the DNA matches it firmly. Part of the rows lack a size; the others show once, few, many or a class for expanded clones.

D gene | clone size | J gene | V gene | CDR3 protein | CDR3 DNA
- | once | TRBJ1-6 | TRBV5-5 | CASSATGTFGSYNSPLHF | TGTGCCAGCAGCGCAACCGGGACCTTCGGGTCCTATAATTCACCCCTCCACTTT
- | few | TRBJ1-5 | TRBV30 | CAWNPMGGLEPQHF | TGTGCCTGGAACCCAATGGGGGGGCTAGAGCCCCAGCATTTT
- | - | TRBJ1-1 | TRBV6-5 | CASSYWMNTEAFF | TGTGCCAGCAGTTATTGGATGAACACTGAAGCTTTCTTT
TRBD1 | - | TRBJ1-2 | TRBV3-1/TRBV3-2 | CASSHRQGGGYTF | TGTGCCAGCAGCCACAGACAGGGGGGCGGCTACACCTTC
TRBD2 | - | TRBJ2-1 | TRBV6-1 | CASSDSGLGNEQFF | TGTGCCAGCAGTGATAGCGGGTTGGGCAATGAGCAGTTCTTC
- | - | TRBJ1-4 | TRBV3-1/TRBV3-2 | CASSDRDVGEKLFF | TGTGCCAGCAGCGACCGGGACGTCGGGGAAAAACTGTTTTTT
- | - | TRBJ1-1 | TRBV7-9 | CASSLMGAETTEAFF | TGTGCCAGCAGCTTAATGGGGGCCGAGACCACTGAAGCTTTCTTT
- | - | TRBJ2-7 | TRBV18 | CASSQSLEQYF | TGTGCCAGCTCACAGTCACTCGAGCAGTACTTC
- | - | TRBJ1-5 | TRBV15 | CATSRERGGQPQHF | TGTGCCACCAGCAGAGAGAGGGGAGGTCAGCCCCAGCATTTT
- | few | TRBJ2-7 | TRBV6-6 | CASSWTRDPEHEQYF | TGTGCCAGCAGCTGGACAAGGGACCCGGAGCACGAGCAGTACTTC
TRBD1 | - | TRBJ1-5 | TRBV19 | CASSGVGTGGQPQHF | TGTGCCAGTAGTGGGGTGGGGACAGGGGGCCAGCCCCAGCATTTT
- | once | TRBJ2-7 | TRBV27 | CASGTAPEQYF | TGTGCCAGCGGCACAGCGCCCGAGCAGTACTTC
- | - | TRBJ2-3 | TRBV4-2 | CASSQDGDPETNTDTQYF | TGTGCCAGCAGCCAAGACGGAGACCCGGAGACCAACACAGATACGCAGTATTTT
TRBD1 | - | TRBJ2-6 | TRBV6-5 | CASNPQGSGANVLTF | TGTGCCAGCAACCCACAGGGGTCTGGGGCCAACGTCCTGACTTTC
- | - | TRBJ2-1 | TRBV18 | CASSPNRGGNEQFF | TGTGCCAGCTCACCCAATCGAGGGGGCAATGAGCAGTTCTTC
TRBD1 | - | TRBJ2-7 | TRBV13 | CASSLGGTGSYEQYF | TGTGCCAGCAGCTTAGGCGGGACAGGGTCCTACGAGCAGTACTTC
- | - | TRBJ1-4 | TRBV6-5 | CASRVQLNEKLFF | TGTGCCAGCCGGGTCCAGTTGAATGAAAAACTGTTTTTT
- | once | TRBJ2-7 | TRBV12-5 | CASGRDREQYF | TGTGCTAGTGGTCGGGACCGCGAGCAGTACTTC
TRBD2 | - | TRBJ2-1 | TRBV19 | CASSIGTSAEQFF | TGTGCCAGTAGTATAGGTACTAGCGCAGAGCAGTTCTTC
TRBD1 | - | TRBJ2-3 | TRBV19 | CASSMWTGYLTDTQYF | TGTGCCAGTAGTATGTGGACAGGGTATTTGACAGATACGCAGTATTTT
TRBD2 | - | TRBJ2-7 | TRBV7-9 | CASSFVGGREDEQYF | TGTGCCAGCAGCTTTGTCGGGGGGAGGGAAGACGAGCAGTACTTC
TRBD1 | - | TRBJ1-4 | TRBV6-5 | CASSYSTGPKLFF | TGTGCCAGCAGTTACTCGACAGGGCCAAAACTGTTTTTT
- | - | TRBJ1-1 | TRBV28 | CASSVVTYTEAFF | TGTGCCAGCAGTGTCGTGACTTACACTGAAGCTTTCTTT
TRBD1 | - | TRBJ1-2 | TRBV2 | CASSAGQGHGYTF | TGTGCCAGCAGTGCCGGACAGGGTCATGGCTACACCTTC
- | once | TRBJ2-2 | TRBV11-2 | CASSSRTGELFF | TGTGCCAGCAGCTCCCGTACCGGGGAGCTGTTTTTT
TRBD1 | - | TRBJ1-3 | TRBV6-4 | CASSGLGQTSGNTIYF | TGTGCCAGCAGTGGCCTGGGACAGACCTCTGGAAACACCATATATTTT
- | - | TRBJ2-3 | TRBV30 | CAWSVLRLGSTTDTQYF | TGTGCCTGGAGTGTACTTCGGCTCGGGAGCACCACAGATACGCAGTATTTT
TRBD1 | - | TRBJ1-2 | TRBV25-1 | CASRGTDYYGYTF | TGTGCCAGCAGGGGGACAGACTACTATGGCTACACCTTC
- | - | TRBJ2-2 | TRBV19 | CATKGVGGTGELFF | TGTGCGACAAAGGGGGTTGGCGGCACCGGGGAGCTGTTTTTT
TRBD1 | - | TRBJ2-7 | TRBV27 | CASSSRTGYEQYF | TGTGCCAGCAGTTCCCGGACAGGGTACGAGCAGTACTTC
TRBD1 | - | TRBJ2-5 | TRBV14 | CASSPTGQHQETQYF | TGTGCCAGCAGCCCAACGGGACAGCACCAAGAGACCCAGTACTTC
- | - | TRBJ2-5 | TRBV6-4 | CASGEEGSKGQETQYF | TGTGCCAGCGGGGAGGAGGGGTCCAAAGGGCAAGAGACCCAGTACTTC
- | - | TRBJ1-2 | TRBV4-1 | CASSQARGNGYTF | TGCGCCAGCAGCCAAGCCAGGGGTAATGGCTACACCTTC
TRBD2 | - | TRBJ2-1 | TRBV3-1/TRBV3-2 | CASSQTGGDNEQFF | TGTGCCAGCAGCCAAACGGGAGGGGACAATGAGCAGTTCTTC
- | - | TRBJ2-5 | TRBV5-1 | CASSLAAQETQYF | TGCGCCAGCAGCTTAGCGGCGCAAGAGACCCAGTACTTC
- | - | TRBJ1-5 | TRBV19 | CASSVGSANQPQHF | TGTGCCAGTAGTGTAGGGTCAGCAAATCAGCCCCAGCATTTT
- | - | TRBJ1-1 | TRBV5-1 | CASRQGTFLTEAFF | TGCGCCAGCAGGCAAGGGACATTTCTAACTGAAGCTTTCTTT
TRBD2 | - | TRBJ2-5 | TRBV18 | CASSPRASGGLYQETQYF | TGTGCCAGCTCACCACGGGCTAGCGGGGGCCTGTACCAAGAGACCCAGTACTTC
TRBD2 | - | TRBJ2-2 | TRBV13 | CASSVTSGGNTGELFF | TGTGCCAGCAGTGTGACTAGCGGGGGAAACACCGGGGAGCTGTTTTTT
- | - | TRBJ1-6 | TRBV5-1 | CASSLGTVESPLHF | TGCGCCAGCAGCTTGGGGACAGTCGAATCACCCCTCCACTTT
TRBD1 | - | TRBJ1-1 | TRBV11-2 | CASSALDRGTEAFF | TGTGCCAGCAGCGCTCTCGACAGGGGCACTGAAGCTTTCTTT
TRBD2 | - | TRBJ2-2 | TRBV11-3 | CASSPPSGRAKGELFF | TGTGCCAGCAGCCCCCCTAGCGGGAGGGCCAAGGGGGAGCTGTTTTTT
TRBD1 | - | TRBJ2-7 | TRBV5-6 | CASRKRQGNYEQYF | TGTGCCAGCAGAAAACGACAGGGAAACTACGAGCAGTACTTC
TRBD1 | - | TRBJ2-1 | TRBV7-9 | CASSFMMVTGEINEQFF | TGTGCCAGCAGCTTCATGATGGTGACAGGGGAAATCAATGAGCAGTTCTTC
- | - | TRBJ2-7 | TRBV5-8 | CASRWGPSSYEQYF | TGTGCCAGCAGGTGGGGCCCAAGCTCCTACGAGCAGTACTTC
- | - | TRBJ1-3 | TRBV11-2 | CASSPANTIYF | TGTGCCAGCAGCCCGGCAAACACCATATATTTT
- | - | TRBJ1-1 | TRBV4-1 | CASSPRAENTEAFF | TGCGCCAGCAGCCCGAGGGCTGAGAACACTGAAGCTTTCTTT
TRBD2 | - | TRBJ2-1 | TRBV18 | CASSLLAGRDEQFF | TGTGCCAGCTCACTACTAGCGGGAAGGGATGAGCAGTTCTTC
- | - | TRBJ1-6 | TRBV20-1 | CSASRQNSPLHF | TGCAGTGCTAGTCGACAGAATTCACCCCTCCACTTT
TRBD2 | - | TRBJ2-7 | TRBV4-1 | CASSQLAGVAEQYF | TGCGCCAGCAGCCAATTAGCGGGAGTTGCCGAGCAGTACTTC
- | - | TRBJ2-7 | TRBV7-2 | CASSLSRVVEQYF | TGTGCCAGCAGCTTAAGCAGGGTCGTGGAGCAGTACTTC